The 28 T cell receptor beta chains below were found in one sample sequenced in a study of T cell responses to AZD1222 COVID-19 vaccine. Assay: immunoSEQ multiplex PCR; the TCRdb copy retains only in-frame clones and omits some. The sample lists about 140,000 clones; about 90% were seen once. Here the sequenced sample was peripheral blood, taken on day 0 of AZD1222 vaccination. The receptors were gathered from an adult in good health.

This chain joins TRBV19 and TRBJ1-5, with 7 nucleotides matching TRBD1. The CDR3 covers 15 residues. Germline V gives CDR1 LNHDA, CDR2 SQIVND (reference sequence). V was pared by 3 bases and J by 2 bases, with 4 bases of the junction left unmatched. CDR3 loop: CASSILGQGNQPQHF. CDR3 nucleotides: TGTGCCAGTAGTATTTTAGGACAGGGCAATCAGCCCCAGCATTTT.

The chain is built from TRBV6-4 and TRBJ2-3, with 8 bases fitting TRBD1. V shed 2 bases and J 6 bases; nucleotides not matched to a gene: 7. This CDR3 region has 15 residues. Looked up from germline, CDR1 is MRHNA and CDR2 is SNTAGT. The CDR3: CASSDTDRAPDTQYF. The CDR3 DNA follows: TGTGCCAGCAGTGACACGGACAGGGCCCCGGATACGCAGTATTTT.

This rearrangement joins TRBV30 to TRBJ2-1; 11 nucleotides line up with TRBD2. Germline CDR1 GTSNPN, CDR2 SVGIG (reference sequence). The CDR3 consists of 14 residues. Trimming removed 2 bases from V and 6 bases from J; junction bases left unmatched: 3. In DNA, the CDR3 is TGTGCCTGGAGTCTTGGACTAGCGGGCAATGAGCAGTTCTTC. Translation: CAWSLGLAGNEQFF.

The chain carries TRBV12-3 or TRBV12-4 and TRBJ2-7; tentative D call: TRBD2 (5 bases). Deletions cut 10 bases from V and 7 bases from J, with 20 bases between. This CDR3 is 13 amino acids long. The CDR3 DNA follows: TGTGCCACACTAACGGACGGGATTGGGGAGCAGTACTTC. Protein sequence: CATLTDGIGEQYF.

The chain couples TRBV27 to TRBJ2-1, with TRBD1 identical over 8 bases. Germline trimming cut 4 bases from V and 4 bases from J; bases unmatched to any gene: 12. The CDR3 is made up of 17 amino acids. In germline, CDR1 is MNHEY, CDR2 SMNVEV (reference sequence). The CDR3 DNA is TGTGCCAGCAGTTCCTCAGTGGACAGGGCGGGATACAATGAGCAGTTCTTC. Its protein product is CASSSSVDRAGYNEQFF.

The chain employs TRBV4-2 and TRBJ1-1, with 9 bases fitting TRBD1. Germline V gives CDR1 LGHNA, CDR2 YNFKEQ. Trimming removed 1 base from V and 6 bases from J; junction bases left unmatched: 15. This CDR3 comprises 18 residues. CDR3 DNA: TGTGCCAGCAGCCAAGCGGGACAGGGAGTTTTGGATGGAGCTGAAGCTTTCTTT. Its translation: CASSQAGQGVLDGAEAFF.

The chain is built from TRBV10-3 and TRBJ2-7, with 13 bases matching TRBD2. Unmatched junction bases numbered 15, after V lost 10 bases and J lost 0 bases. The germline gives CDR1 ENHRY, CDR2 SYGVKD. The CDR3 covers 18 residues. The CDR3 sequence: CATNGPGTSGTYSYEQYF. As DNA, the CDR3 is TGTGCCACCAACGGCCCGGGGACTAGCGGGACTTACTCCTACGAGCAGTACTTC.

This chain links TRBV28 with TRBJ2-2, with D maybe TRBD1 (6 bases). There are 13 residues in the CDR3. Germline lookup yields CDR1 MDHEN and CDR2 SYDVKM. V lost 9 bases to trimming and J lost 3 bases, with 11 bases between them. The CDR3 is CASTNRDTGELFF. CDR3 sequence (DNA): TGTGCCAGTACTAACAGGGACACCGGGGAGCTGTTTTTT.

CDR3 in DNA: TGTGCCAGCCCCCGTGGGTCACAGAACACCGGGGAGCTGTTTTTT. It is translated as CASPRGSQNTGELFF. The chain recombines TRBV7-2 with TRBJ2-2; D not certain. V lost 8 bases, J lost 1 base, and 14 bases lay in between. The V gene's germline CDR1 is SGHTA and CDR2 FQGNSA. The CDR3 extends over 15 amino acids.

The chain joins TRBV9 to TRBJ2-1; TRBD2 agrees at 7 bases. The germline V gene encodes CDR1 SGDLS and CDR2 YYNGEE. This CDR3 region has 16 residues. V lost 0 bases, J lost 7 bases, and 10 bases stayed unmatched. As DNA, the CDR3 is TGTGCCAGCAGCGTAGCGGCGGGAGAGTTGGGGAATGAGCAGTTCTTC. Its translation is CASSVAAGELGNEQFF.

The J gene is TRBJ2-5, the V gene TRBV19, with TRBD1 matching 11 bases. The CDR3 sequence is 18 residues long. CDR1 and CDR2 (germline): LNHDA, SQIVND (reference sequence). The V gene end was trimmed by 5 bases and the J gene end by 5 bases; junction bases not matched to a gene: 16. CDR3 DNA sequence: TGTGCCAGTAGTCCCCTCTCCGCGGGACAGGGGGGAGAGGAGACCCAGTACTTC. Translated, it gives CASSPLSAGQGGEETQYF.

The genes are TRBV7-9 and TRBJ2-5; D possibly matches TRBD1 or TRBD2 (5 bases each). Deletions cut 3 bases from V and 5 bases from J, with 7 bases between. Looked up from germline, CDR1 is SEHNR and CDR2 is FQNEAQ (reference sequence). The CDR3 spans 12 residues. CDR3 region: CASSLGEETQYF. The CDR3 region has the DNA TGTGCCAGCAGCTTGGGGGAGGAGACCCAGTACTTC.

The J gene is TRBJ2-1, the V gene TRBV28; D is perhaps TRBD1 (5 bases). The germline gives CDR1 MDHEN, CDR2 SYDVKM. V gave up 6 bases and J gave up 10 bases, with 16 bases separating them. This CDR3 contains 13 residues. The CDR3 sequence is CASSPPPGYEQFF. The CDR3 DNA is TGTGCCAGCAGCCCCCCCCCAGGGTACGAGCAGTTCTTC.

The chain carries TRBV4-3 and TRBJ2-1; D may correspond to TRBD1 or TRBD2 (5 bases each). CDR3 length equals 14 residues. Looked up from germline, CDR1 is LGHNA and CDR2 is YSLEER. V lost 4 bases to trimming and J lost 5 bases, with 12 bases between them. The CDR3 sequence is CASSPPGPHNEQFF. The CDR3 coding sequence is TGCGCCAGCAGCCCCCCGGGACCCCACAATGAGCAGTTCTTC.

The CDR3 bases are TGCACCAGCAACAATAGTGAGGACTACGAGCAGTACTTC. Its protein is CTSNNSEDYEQYF. The genes are TRBV1 and TRBJ2-7; the listed D gene, TRBD2, was not tested against the DNA. TRBV1 is a pseudogene. CDR3 size: 13 residues.

This sequence joins TRBV6-5 and TRBJ2-7; D may be TRBD2 (5 bases). V lost 2 bases and J lost 0, with 5 bases in between. The CDR3 is 13 amino acids. Germline V lookup: CDR1 MNHEY, CDR2 SVGAGI. The CDR3 here is CASSYRDSYEQYF. For the CDR3, the DNA is TGTGCCAGCAGTTACCGGGACTCCTACGAGCAGTACTTC.

The chain carries TRBV7-9 and TRBJ1-4; a possible D gene is TRBD1 (5 bases). The germline V and J ends were trimmed by 5 bases and 6 bases, with 19 bases remaining between them. Germline V gene lookup returns CDR1 SEHNR and CDR2 FQNEAQ (reference sequence). This CDR3 is built from 16 residues. CDR3 in amino acids: CASSLTRPGGDEKLFF. The CDR3 coding sequence is TGTGCCAGCAGCCTAACTCGGCCCGGGGGAGATGAAAAACTGTTTTTT.

This rearrangement joins TRBV11-2 to TRBJ1-1; D unclear. CDR1 and CDR2 (germline): SGHAT, FQNNGV. V lost 1 base to trimming and J lost 12 bases, with 18 bases between them. The CDR3 contains 14 residues. In DNA form, the CDR3 reads TGTGCCAGCAGCTTAGGGCCTGCGTCTGGGGTAACTTTCTTT. Amino acid sequence: CASSLGPASGVTFF.

The gene calls are TRBV3-1 (or the pseudogene TRBV3-2) and TRBJ2-3; D might be TRBD1 or TRBD2, each matching 5 bases. This CDR3 comprises 16 residues. Germline V gives CDR1 LGHDT, CDR2 YNNKEL (reference sequence). V dropped 3 bases and J dropped 2 bases, with 15 bases sitting between them. CDR3 nucleotides: TGTGCCAGCAGCCATACGGGGCAAATCTTCACAGATACGCAGTATTTT. Translated, it gives CASSHTGQIFTDTQYF.

This chain joins TRBV7-2 and TRBJ1-5; TRBD1 aligns across 7 bases. Germline CDR1 is SGHTA and CDR2 is FQGNSA. Trimming cost V 3 bases and J 1 base; bases outside gene matches: 0. The CDR3 extends over 14 amino acids. The CDR3 spells CASSLTGSNQPQHF. CDR3 sequence (DNA): TGTGCCAGCAGCTTGACAGGGAGCAATCAGCCCCAGCATTTT.

The rearrangement links TRBV6-2 or TRBV6-3 to TRBJ2-1, with 13 bases that match TRBD2. V was pared by 3 bases and J by 10 bases, with 6 bases of the junction left unmatched. The CDR3 loop spans 15 amino acids. CDR1 is MNHEY, CDR2 SVGEGT, per germline. The CDR3 sequence: CASSYGLAGVREQFF. CDR3 DNA sequence: TGTGCCAGCAGTTATGGACTAGCGGGAGTCCGGGAGCAGTTCTTC.

The genes are TRBV25-1 and TRBJ2-6; D perhaps matches TRBD2 (7 bases). Trimming left V 3 bases short and J 4 bases short, with 16 bases between. Per the germline V gene, CDR1 is MGHDK and CDR2 is SYGVNS. This CDR3 has 17 residues. The CDR3 coding sequence is TGTGCCAGCAGTGACCCAGGGGAGGGGCTAGGGGCCAACGTCCTGACTTTC. It encodes CASSDPGEGLGANVLTF.

The chain recombines TRBV3-1 (or the pseudogene TRBV3-2) with TRBJ1-4; a weak D match, TRBD1 (5 bases). Trimming stripped 1 base from V and 2 bases from J, with 5 bases between. The germline V gene has CDR1 LGHDT and CDR2 YNNKEL (reference sequence). This CDR3 contains 14 residues. The CDR3 loop is CASSQGDTNEKLFF. CDR3 coding DNA: TGTGCCAGCAGCCAAGGGGACACTAATGAAAAACTGTTTTTT.

V and J are TRBV29-1 and TRBJ2-3, with TRBD1 as a possible D gene (6 bases). This CDR3 region has 15 residues. The V gene lost 7 bases and the J gene lost 0 bases, with 17 bases spanning the gap. CDR1 and CDR2 (germline): SQVTM, ANQGSEA. The CDR3: CSDRDQGPSTDTQYF. The CDR3 DNA follows: TGCAGCGACCGAGATCAGGGGCCTAGCACAGATACGCAGTATTTT.

This chain links TRBV5-1 with TRBJ2-3; D unresolved. Trimming shortened V by 0 bases and J by 1 base, and 6 bases separated the two germline ends. The germline CDR1 and CDR2 sequences are SGHRS and YFSETQ. The CDR3 extends over 14 amino acids. The CDR3: CASSLGERTDTQYF. The CDR3, as DNA: TGCGCCAGCAGCTTGGGGGAACGCACAGATACGCAGTATTTT.

This clone was recorded once. The rearrangement links TRBV28 to TRBJ2-2; 8 nucleotides align to TRBD2. Germline values: CDR1 MDHEN, CDR2 SYDVKM. The J segment lost 6 bases and the V segment lost 7 bases, leaving 10 bases of the junction unmatched. This CDR3 has 15 amino acids. The CDR3 reads CASIKGSGIAGELFF. CDR3 bases: TGTGCCAGCATCAAGGGTAGCGGGATAGCCGGGGAGCTGTTTTTT.

The chain uses TRBV4-3 and TRBJ2-1, with TRBD1 matching 8 bases. The germline V gene encodes CDR1 LGHNA and CDR2 YSLEER. The V and J ends lost 0 bases and 4 bases, in that order; junction bases with no gene match: 8. The CDR3 runs 17 residues. The CDR3 bases are TGCGCCAGCAGCCAAGAACGGTTAGGGACAGGTTACAATGAGCAGTTCTTC. Amino acid sequence: CASSQERLGTGYNEQFF.

This sequence joins TRBV7-8 and TRBJ2-7, with D possibly being TRBD1 or TRBD2 (5 bases each). This CDR3 comprises 20 residues. Trimming left V 1 base short and J 0 bases short, with 25 bases between. In germline, CDR1 is SGHVS, CDR2 FQNEAQ. The CDR3 nucleotides read TGTGCCAGCAGCTTAGACCTCGGGGCCGGCGGAAGGCCGAGCTCCTACGAGCAGTACTTC. This sequence encodes CASSLDLGAGGRPSSYEQYF. The full variable domain, in which reference TRBV7-8 and TRBJ2-7 provide the parts outside the CDR3, is GAGVSQSPRYKVAKRGQDVALRCDPISGHVSLFWYQQALGQGPEFLTYFQNEAQLDKSGLPSDRFFAERPEGSVSTLKIQRTQQEDSAVYLCASSLDLGAGGRPSSYEQYFGPGTRLTVT.